This TCR beta chain was captured by sequencing in a study of T cell responses to AZD1222 COVID-19 vaccine (dated by TCRdb to 2020 to 2022). Looking at the study overall: AZD1222 recipients whose second dose came at about 4 weeks and those whose second dose came at about 12 weeks were combined into one group, since spike-specific TCR depth and breadth did not differ between the two schedules. Trial participants were enrolled by age into 18-55, 56-69 and 70-plus year subgroups, with around 150, 28 and 57 TCR-sequenced participants respectively. TCR sequencing was performed for 233 trial participants, of whom about 200 were given two doses of AZD1222 and around 25 were given two doses of MenACWY control vaccine. Study-wide findings and limitations: Conclusions about previously exposed vaccinees are limited because only a handful of AZD1222 recipients were SARS-CoV-2 seropositive at baseline. Vaccine-associated CD4 TCRs spanned the whole spike protein, with dominant responses in regions 160-218 and 743-854. No day 14 peak-response samples were available, so repertoires were characterized only after the peak T cell response. Participants were mostly white British and included more females than males, and it was suggested by the authors that clonal diversity may have been underestimated. Epitopes outside the regions mutated in the B.1.351 and B.1.1.7 variants were reportedly recognized by nearly half of the unique spike-specific TCRs. A significant rise in spike-specific TCR breadth and depth was observed after two AZD1222 doses relative to day 0 and relative to MenACWY recipients. In the small 56-69-year group, the increase in depth fell short of significance, most likely because of low power.

Note on this clone: Its antigen target is currently unknown. It has no much larger one-base neighbor in the sample; base qualities were not kept.

The CDR3 contains 18 residues, cysteine and phenylalanine counted. Solely the CDR3 DNA is kept, with 54 bases framed from the first base. CDR1 and CDR2 are drawn from the germline V gene: MDHEN, SYDVKM. At the junction V is shortened by 2 bases and J by 1 base, with 20 bases in between. Taken with the paper, the label for time point translates to: baseline before first vaccination. Vaccinee samples came from UK trials COV001 and COV002, including a single-blind randomized controlled phase 2/3 trial of AZD1222 (ChAdOx1 nCoV-19) in healthy adults. Trial participant PBMC samples were collected at day 0 and day 28 after the second dose for TCRbeta chain sequencing. The CDR3 regions of human TCRbeta chains were analyzed by immunosequencing. The study's own analysis went as follows. Repertoire TCRs were matched against a reference library of SARS-CoV-2-specific TCRs generated with the MIRA antigen-specificity platform. Breadth was defined as the fraction of unique TCRs that were SARS-CoV-2-associated, and depth was defined as the fraction of total T cells that were SARS-CoV-2-associated. Using the MIRA data, each spike-specific TCR was mapped to the spike region that the TCR reacts to and placed in a CD4 or CD8 class. Log10-transformed breadth and depth values were compared by one-way ANOVA with Sidak's multiple comparisons tests. TCRdb's version of the immuneACCESS table is confined to in-frame rearrangements and falls short of the full clone set. An unresolved V gene accounts for under half of the shortfall where checked; the remainder is of unknown origin. The DNA gave D and trimming, while V, J and clone size come from that table. The sample table shows about 98,000 clones, and approximately 85% are seen once. The leading ten clones occupy 5.8% of the sample.

This specimen consisted of peripheral blood, obtained on day 0 of AZD1222 vaccination. The sequence joins TRBV28 to TRBJ1-1; TRBD1 is perhaps the D gene, given 6 matching bases. The TCR sequence derives from an adult in good health. The sequence in DNA is TGTGCCAGCAGTTTAAGGTGGACGGGACAACCTACGAACACTGAAGCTTTCTTT. Its coded protein is CASSLRWTGQPTNTEAFF.